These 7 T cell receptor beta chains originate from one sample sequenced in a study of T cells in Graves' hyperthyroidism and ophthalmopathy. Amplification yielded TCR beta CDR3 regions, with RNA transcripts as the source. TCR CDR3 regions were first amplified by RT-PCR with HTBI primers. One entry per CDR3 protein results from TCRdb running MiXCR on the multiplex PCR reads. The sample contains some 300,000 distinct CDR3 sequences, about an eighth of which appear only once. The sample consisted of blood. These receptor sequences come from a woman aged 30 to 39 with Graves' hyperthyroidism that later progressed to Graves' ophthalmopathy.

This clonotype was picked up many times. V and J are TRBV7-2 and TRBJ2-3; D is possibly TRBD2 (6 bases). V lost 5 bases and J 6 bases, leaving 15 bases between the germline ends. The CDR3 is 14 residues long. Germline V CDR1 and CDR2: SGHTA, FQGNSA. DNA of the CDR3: TGTGCCAGCAGCCCCACGGGGGTGGCGGATACGCAGTATTTT. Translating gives CASSPTGVADTQYF.

The CDR3 spells CASSQGRLGSYNEQFF. The CDR3 DNA follows: TGCGCCAGCAGCCAAGGGCGACTAGGTTCCTACAATGAGCAGTTCTTC. This sequence joins TRBV4-3 and TRBJ2-1; possibly TRBD2 for D (6 bases). The V gene lost 1 base and the J gene lost 1 base, with 11 bases spanning the gap. CDR1 LGHNA and CDR2 YSLEER come from the germline V gene. The CDR3 is 16 residues long.

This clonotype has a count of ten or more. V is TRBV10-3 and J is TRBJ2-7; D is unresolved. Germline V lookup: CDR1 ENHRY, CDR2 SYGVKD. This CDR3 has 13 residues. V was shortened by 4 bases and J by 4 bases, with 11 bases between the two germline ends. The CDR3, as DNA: TGTGCCATCAGTGGGCCGGTAGATTACGAGCAGTACTTC. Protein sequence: CAISGPVDYEQYF.

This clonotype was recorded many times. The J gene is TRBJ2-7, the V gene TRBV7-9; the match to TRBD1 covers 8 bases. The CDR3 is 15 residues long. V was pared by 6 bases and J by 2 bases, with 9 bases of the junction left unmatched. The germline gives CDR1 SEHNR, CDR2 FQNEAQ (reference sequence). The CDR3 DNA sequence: TGTGCCAGCAGTCTAGGGACAGGAATTCCCTACGAGCAGTACTTC. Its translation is CASSLGTGIPYEQYF. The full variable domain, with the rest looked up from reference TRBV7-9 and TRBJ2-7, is DTGVSQNPRHKITKRGQNVTFRCDPISEHNRLYWYRQTLGQGPEFLTYFQNEAQLEKSRLLSDRFSAERPKGSFSTLEIQRTEQGDSAMYLCASSLGTGIPYEQYFGPGTRLTVT.

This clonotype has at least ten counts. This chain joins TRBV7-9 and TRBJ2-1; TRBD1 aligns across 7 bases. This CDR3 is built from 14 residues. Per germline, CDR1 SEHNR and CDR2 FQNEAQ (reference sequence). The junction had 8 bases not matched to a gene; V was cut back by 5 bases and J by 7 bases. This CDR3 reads CASSRPSGGNEQFF. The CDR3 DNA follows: TGTGCCAGCAGCCGACCTTCAGGGGGAAATGAGCAGTTCTTC.

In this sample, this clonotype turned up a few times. The CDR3 DNA sequence: TGCAGTGCTCCGGACAGGGGCACAGATACGCAGTATTTT. Amino acid sequence: CSAPDRGTDTQYF. V and J are TRBV20-1 and TRBJ2-3, with 8 positions matching TRBD1. V shed 5 bases and J 1 base; nucleotides not matched to a gene: 2. This CDR3 is built from 13 residues. Looked up from germline, CDR1 is DFQATT and CDR2 is SNEGSKA (reference sequence).

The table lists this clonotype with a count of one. The CDR3 region is CASSPQGLRSSGEAFF. Written as DNA, the CDR3 is TGTGCCAGCAGTCCGCAGGGACTTCGGTCCTCTGGTGAAGCTTTCTTT. The gene calls are TRBV12-3 or TRBV12-4 and TRBJ1-1; D is possibly TRBD1 (5 bases). The V gene lost 5 bases and the J gene lost 7 bases, with 23 bases spanning the gap. The CDR3 length is 16 residues.